What follows are 10 T cell receptor beta chains derived from one specimen sequenced in a study of cytomegalovirus exposure and HLA in healthy donors. Amplification used 60 Vbeta primers and 13 Jbeta primers. The method was immunoSEQ multiplex PCR; TCRdb's version includes in-frame clones alone and lacks a portion of them. The table has under 150,000 clones, less than 80% seen once. Sequenced material: PBMCs. The source of these receptors is a female donor in good health and CMV-seropositive.

The V and J genes are TRBV5-4 and TRBJ2-5; 8 bases fit TRBD1. Germline CDR1 is SGHNT and CDR2 is YYREEE (reference sequence). The CDR3 sequence is 14 residues long. Trimming took 5 bases from V and 5 from J; bases not matched to a gene: 8. CDR3 DNA: TGTGCCAGCAGACAGGACAGGGAATTGGAGACCCAGTACTTC. This encodes CASRQDRELETQYF.

The chain is built from TRBV29-1 and TRBJ2-7; 8 bases are shared with TRBD1. Germline values: CDR1 SQVTM, CDR2 ANQGSEA. The CDR3 loop spans 13 amino acids. The ends lost 6 bases at V and 3 bases at J; junction bases unmatched: 7. DNA for the CDR3: TGCAGCGTCGAGATGACAGGGGACTACGAGCAGTACTTC. Encoded protein: CSVEMTGDYEQYF.

The chain is built from TRBV19 and TRBJ1-2, with 8 bases lining up with TRBD1. This CDR3 is 16 amino acids long. Trimming cost V 0 bases and J 4 bases; bases outside gene matches: 7. CDR1 and CDR2 (germline): LNHDA, SQIVND (reference sequence). CDR3 sequence reads: CASSIDRDRPRYGYTF. DNA of the CDR3: TGTGCCAGTAGTATAGATCGGGACAGGCCGCGCTATGGCTACACCTTC.

This clone has only one observation. The chain is built from TRBV5-1 and TRBJ2-2; 9 bases line up with TRBD2. Germline loops: CDR1 SGHRS, CDR2 YFSETQ. This CDR3 is 15 amino acids long. The J segment lost 4 bases and the V segment lost 2 bases, leaving 3 bases of the junction unmatched. This CDR3 is CASSLQRGATGELFF. In DNA form, the CDR3 reads TGCGCCAGCAGCTTACAGCGGGGGGCCACCGGGGAGCTGTTTTTT.

This clone was picked up one time. The gene calls are TRBV28 and TRBJ1-2, with no clear D. Trimming removed 5 bases at V and 5 bases at J, with 15 bases between. The germline gives CDR1 MDHEN, CDR2 SYDVKM. The CDR3 is 14 residues long. The CDR3 DNA sequence: TGTGCCAGCAGTCCCGTTGGCAGGAATTATGGCTACACCTTC. Its protein product is CASSPVGRNYGYTF.

The rearrangement joins TRBV7-9 to TRBJ2-5, with D tentatively TRBD1 (6 bases). The CDR3 sequence is 13 residues long. The ends were cut back, 1 base at V and 5 bases at J, with 8 bases in the middle. Germline V lookup: CDR1 SEHNR, CDR2 FQNEAQ (reference sequence). The CDR3 loop is CASSLGQGETQYF. CDR3 sequence (DNA): TGTGCCAGCAGCTTAGGGCAGGGGGAGACCCAGTACTTC.

V gene TRBV6-5 combines with J gene TRBJ2-1; 13 positions agree with TRBD2. CDR1 MNHEY and CDR2 SVGAGI come from the germline V gene. Losses at the gene ends were 4 bases for V and 4 bases for J; bases not matched to a gene: 1. The CDR3 extends over 15 amino acids. The chain's CDR3 is CASSLGLAGYNEQFF. In nucleotides, the CDR3 is TGTGCCAGCAGTTTGGGACTAGCGGGGTACAATGAGCAGTTCTTC.

The rearrangement links TRBV28 to TRBJ1-2, with 7 bases matching TRBD1. With 6 bases clipped from V and 2 bases from J, the junction kept 6 bases outside the gene matches. The CDR3 has 14 amino acids. Germline assignment: CDR1 MDHEN and CDR2 SYDVKM. CDR3 region: CASRQQGKNYGYTF. The CDR3 bases are TGTGCCAGCAGACAACAGGGGAAGAACTATGGCTACACCTTC.

The V and J genes are TRBV4-2 and TRBJ2-5; no firm D call. The CDR3 runs 14 residues. In germline, CDR1 is LGHNA, CDR2 YNFKEQ. V lost 0 bases and J 5 bases, leaving 10 bases between the germline ends. CDR3 sequence reads: CASSQEVQSETQYF. The CDR3 region has the DNA TGTGCCAGCAGCCAAGAAGTGCAGTCGGAGACCCAGTACTTC.

A word on this clone: The sample has other DNA sequences that encode this CDR3 too. This chain uses TRBV9 with TRBJ1-2; TRBD1 matches at 7 bases. There are 14 residues in the CDR3. Per the germline V gene, CDR1 is SGDLS and CDR2 is YYNGEE. V trimming: 0 bases; J trimming: 4 bases; junction bases outside the gene matches: 3. The DNA for the CDR3 is TGTGCCAGCAGCGTAGGAGGGGGCGGCTATGGCTACACCTTC. Protein sequence: CASSVGGGGYGYTF. The whole variable domain, filled in from reference TRBV9 and TRBJ1-2, reads DSGVTQTPKHLITATGQRVTLRCSPRSGDLSVYWYQQSLDQGLQFLIQYYNGEERAKGNILERFSAQQFPDLHSELNLSSLELGDSALYFCASSVGGGGYGYTFGSGTRLTVV.